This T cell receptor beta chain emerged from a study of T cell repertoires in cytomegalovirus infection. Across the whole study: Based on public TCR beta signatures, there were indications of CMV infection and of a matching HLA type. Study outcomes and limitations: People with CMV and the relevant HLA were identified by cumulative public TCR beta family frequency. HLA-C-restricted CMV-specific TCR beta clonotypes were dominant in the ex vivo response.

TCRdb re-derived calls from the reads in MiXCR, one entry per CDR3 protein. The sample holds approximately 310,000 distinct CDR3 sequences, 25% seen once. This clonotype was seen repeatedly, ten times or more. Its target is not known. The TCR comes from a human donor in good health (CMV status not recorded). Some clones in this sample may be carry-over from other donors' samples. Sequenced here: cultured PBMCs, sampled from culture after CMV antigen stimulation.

CDR3 bases: TGTGCCAGCAGCTTAACACTTGAATCCGTCTACGAGCAGTACTTC. Translating it yields CASSLTLESVYEQYF. The rearrangement uses TRBV11-1 and TRBJ2-7, with D unresolved. V dropped 2 bases and J dropped 3 bases, with 14 bases sitting between them. This CDR3 spans 15 amino acids. CDR1 is SGHAT, CDR2 FQDESV, per germline (reference sequence).